The clone carrying this T cell receptor (beta chain) counts as medium-sized. One entry per CDR3 protein results from TCRdb running MiXCR on the reads. The table has over 10,000 distinct CDR3 sequences, approximately 30% seen once. This sample was included in a study of liver allograft versus peripheral blood T cells. Study-wide background: Transplanted livers and recipients' peripheral blood had their T cell receptor repertoires compared.

Trimming pared 7 bases from V and 0 bases from J, leaving 9 bases between. CDR1 is SQVTM and CDR2 is ANQGSEA in the germline V gene. The CDR3 length is 12 residues. V usage is TRBV29-1 and J usage is TRBJ1-1; maybe TRBD1 (6 bases). The sequence was obtained from a human patient who had a liver transplant. Part of the T cell pool may stem from the graft donor. CDR3 in DNA: TGCAGCGGGGGACACCTGAACACTGAAGCTTTCTTT. Translated, it gives CSGGHLNTEAFF.